Listed here are 24 T cell receptor beta chains from one sample, sequenced in a study of cytomegalovirus exposure and HLA in healthy donors. It was with 60 Vbeta and 13 Jbeta primers that the PCR ran. Profiling relied on immunoSEQ multiplex PCR, and the TCRdb table lists in-frame clones only, not all of them. The table shows under 250,000 clones, with under 85% occurring only once. Sequences were obtained from PBMCs. The source of these receptors is a man in his fifties in good health and CMV-seronegative.

V usage is TRBV9 and J usage is TRBJ2-1; 10 bases are shared with TRBD2. The germline CDR1 and CDR2 sequences are SGDLS and YYNGEE. The CDR3 covers 15 residues. V gave up 4 bases and J gave up 7 bases; unmatched junction bases: 8. CDR3: CASSPRVAGGNEQFF. DNA for the CDR3: TGTGCCAGCAGCCCCCGGGTAGCGGGGGGTAATGAGCAGTTCTTC. Full variable domain (missing parts from reference TRBV9 and TRBJ2-1): DSGVTQTPKHLITATGQRVTLRCSPRSGDLSVYWYQQSLDQGLQFLIQYYNGEERAKGNILERFSAQQFPDLHSELNLSSLELGDSALYFCASSPRVAGGNEQFFGPGTRLTVL.

Comments on this clone: The same CDR3 is also encoded by other DNA sequences in this sample. J is TRBJ1-1 and V is TRBV7-3; 7 bases are shared with TRBD1. Germline lookup yields CDR1 SGHTA and CDR2 FQGTGA. After removal of 5 bases from V and 3 bases from J, the junction contained 3 bases not matched to a gene. The CDR3 runs to 13 residues. The chain's CDR3 is CASSLQGYTEAFF. Written as DNA, the CDR3 is TGTGCCAGCAGCCTACAGGGGTACACTGAAGCTTTCTTT.

This clone was counted a single time. The CDR3: CASSYSTSGWEQYF. In DNA form, the CDR3 reads TGTGCCAGCAGTTACTCGACTAGCGGTTGGGAGCAGTACTTC. The V gene is TRBV6-5, the J gene TRBJ2-7, with 9 bases matching TRBD2. Germline CDR1 reads MNHEY; CDR2 reads SVGAGI. This CDR3 has 14 amino acids. V shed 0 bases, J shed 7 bases, and the junction held 4 bases outside the gene matches.

The V call is TRBV9, the J call TRBJ1-1, with 9 bases that match TRBD1. CDR1 is SGDLS, CDR2 YYNGEE, per germline. With 3 bases clipped from V and 4 bases from J, the junction kept 10 bases outside the gene matches. This CDR3 spans 16 amino acids. CDR3 coding DNA: TGTGCCAGCAGCGCAACAGGGGGCGTCAAGGGCACTGAAGCTTTCTTT. This encodes CASSATGGVKGTEAFF.

The V call is TRBV7-3, the J call TRBJ2-2; possible D gene TRBD2, 7 bases. V lost 4 bases and J 4 bases, leaving 19 bases between the germline ends. Per germline, CDR1 SGHTA and CDR2 FQGTGA. The CDR3 runs 17 residues. This CDR3 is CASSSVPRGAFTGELFF. CDR3 in DNA: TGTGCCAGCAGCTCAGTACCACGGGGGGCGTTCACCGGGGAGCTGTTTTTT.

The chain has TRBV6-6 and TRBJ1-5; D gene unclear. Trimming removed 3 bases at V and 6 bases at J, with 9 bases between. This CDR3 contains 13 residues. Germline CDR1 MNHNY, CDR2 SVGAGI (reference sequence). CDR3 in amino acids: CASSYLYGQPQHF. The CDR3, as DNA: TGTGCCAGCAGTTATCTCTATGGTCAGCCCCAGCATTTT.

This rearrangement joins TRBV18 to TRBJ1-5; D not resolved. The ends were cut back, 0 bases at V and 3 bases at J, with 9 bases in the middle. The length of the CDR3 is 15 residues. Germline CDR1 KGHSH, CDR2 LQKENI. Written as DNA, the CDR3 is TGTGCCAGCTCACCACCGGCAGGAAACAATCAGCCCCAGCATTTT. Translation: CASSPPAGNNQPQHF.

The rearrangement joins TRBV6-6 to TRBJ2-2; D is possibly TRBD1 (6 bases). Germline CDR1 and CDR2: MNHNY and SVGAGI (reference sequence). This CDR3 region has 15 residues. The germline V and J ends were trimmed by 2 bases and 6 bases, with 13 bases remaining between them. CDR3 sequence (DNA): TGTGCCAGCAGTTACCAGGGGCTGTTAGCCGGGGAGCTGTTTTTT. Residues: CASSYQGLLAGELFF.

A word on this clone: Other DNA sequences of this sample code for an identical CDR3. The V gene is TRBV7-2, the J gene TRBJ2-6; TRBD2 matches 8 bases. Trimming removed 5 bases from V and 0 bases from J; junction bases left unmatched: 6. The CDR3 length is 17 residues. CDR1 is SGHTA, CDR2 FQGNSA, per germline. The CDR3 bases are TGTGCCAGCAGCAGGCTAGCGGGCAACTCTGGGGCCAACGTCCTGACTTTC. Protein: CASSRLAGNSGANVLTF.

V is TRBV7-2 and J is TRBJ2-7; tentative D call: TRBD1 (5 bases). There are 15 residues in the CDR3. Trimming left V 3 bases short and J 1 base short, with 13 bases between. From germline, CDR1 is SGHTA and CDR2 FQGNSA. In nucleotides, the CDR3 is TGTGCCAGCAGCTTTAACGCAGGGTCTTCCTACGAGCAGTACTTC. It codes for CASSFNAGSSYEQYF. Full variable domain (missing parts from reference TRBV7-2 and TRBJ2-7): GAGVSQSPSNKVTEKGKDVELRCDPISGHTALYWYRQSLGQGLEFLIYFQGNSAPDKSGLPSDRFSAERTGGSVSTLTIQRTQQEDSAVYLCASSFNAGSSYEQYFGPGTRLTVT.

The chain has TRBV19 and TRBJ1-2; the D is unclear. This CDR3 contains 14 residues. Looked up from germline, CDR1 is LNHDA and CDR2 is SQIVND (reference sequence). The V end lost 5 bases, the J end lost 3 bases, and 13 bases lay between the germline ends. The CDR3 spells CASSPQIGDYGYTF. DNA for the CDR3: TGTGCCAGTAGTCCACAGATCGGGGACTATGGCTACACCTTC.

The rearrangement joins TRBV7-2 to TRBJ2-4; no definite D call. CDR3 size: 14 residues. Per germline, CDR1 SGHTA and CDR2 FQGNSA. Trimming took off 1 base at V and 7 bases at J, with 11 bases between the two ends. The chain's CDR3 is CASSLGPGANIQYF. In DNA, the CDR3 is TGTGCCAGCAGCTTAGGCCCCGGAGCGAACATTCAGTACTTC.

Points on this clone: Other DNA sequences in the sample encode the same CDR3. The gene calls are TRBV28 and TRBJ2-7; 10 nucleotides line up with TRBD2. The J segment lost 2 bases and the V segment lost 5 bases, leaving 3 bases of the junction unmatched. Germline assignment: CDR1 MDHEN and CDR2 SYDVKM. The CDR3 length is 14 residues. The CDR3, as DNA: TGTGCCAGCAGTCTCGGACTAGCGGCCTACGAGCAGTACTTC. Translation gives CASSLGLAAYEQYF.

The chain uses TRBV5-4 and TRBJ2-1; tentative D call: TRBD1 (6 bases). V lost 1 base to trimming and J lost 2 bases, with 10 bases between them. CDR3 length equals 15 residues. Germline V lookup: CDR1 SGHNT, CDR2 YYREEE (reference sequence). The CDR3 is CASSLPQGTYNEQFF. The DNA for the CDR3 is TGTGCCAGCAGCTTGCCACAGGGCACCTACAATGAGCAGTTCTTC.

This clone was observed a handful of times. The chain has TRBV6-1 and TRBJ2-1; TRBD2 aligns across 9 bases. Trimming at V came to 4 bases and at J to 10 bases, leaving 11 bases not matched to a gene. Per the germline V gene, CDR1 is MNHNS and CDR2 is SASEGT. This CDR3 spans 15 amino acids. The CDR3 loop reads CASSGGLAPEGEQFF. In nucleotides, the CDR3 is TGTGCCAGCAGTGGGGGACTAGCCCCAGAGGGCGAGCAGTTCTTC.

The chain couples TRBV19 to TRBJ2-2, with 16 bases that match TRBD2. Germline V lookup: CDR1 LNHDA, CDR2 SQIVND (reference sequence). The CDR3 contains 16 residues. With 7 bases clipped from V and 5 bases from J, the junction kept 4 bases outside the gene matches. CDR3 sequence reads: CASTAGLAGGTGELFF. The DNA of the CDR3 is TGTGCCAGTACCGCGGGACTAGCGGGGGGGACCGGGGAGCTGTTTTTT.

The rearrangement joins TRBV9 to TRBJ2-2; a weak D match, TRBD2 (5 bases). Germline V lookup: CDR1 SGDLS, CDR2 YYNGEE. The CDR3 contains 16 residues. Trimming took 4 bases from V and 1 from J, leaving 14 bases between them. The CDR3 nucleotides are TGTGCCAGCAGCCCAACTACCAGCGGGAACACCGGGGAGCTGTTTTTT. Translating gives CASSPTTSGNTGELFF. The full variable domain, with the rest looked up from reference TRBV9 and TRBJ2-2, is DSGVTQTPKHLITATGQRVTLRCSPRSGDLSVYWYQQSLDQGLQFLIQYYNGEERAKGNILERFSAQQFPDLHSELNLSSLELGDSALYFCASSPTTSGNTGELFFGEGSRLTVL.

The chain recombines TRBV6-5 with TRBJ1-2, with 9 bases that match TRBD1. Germline values: CDR1 MNHEY, CDR2 SVGAGI. The CDR3 is made up of 14 amino acids. The V segment lost 8 bases and the J segment 6 bases; nucleotides outside the gene matches: 10. The CDR3 loop is CASSPRTGEDGYTF. DNA for the CDR3: TGTGCCAGCTCCCCGCGGACAGGGGAGGATGGCTACACCTTC.

The rearrangement links TRBV29-1 to TRBJ2-1; TRBD1 matches at 10 bases. Germline V CDR1 and CDR2: SQVTM, ANQGSEA. Trimming at V came to 8 bases and at J to 7 bases, leaving 8 bases not matched to a gene. CDR3 size: 13 residues. For the CDR3, the DNA is TGCAGCCACCCCGGGACAGGGGTAAATGAGCAGTTCTTC. This codes for CSHPGTGVNEQFF.

The rearrangement links TRBV5-1 to TRBJ2-7; D is possibly TRBD2 (5 bases). The ends were cut back, 3 bases at V and 1 base at J, with 11 bases in the middle. CDR1 is SGHRS, CDR2 YFSETQ, per germline. There are 14 residues in the CDR3. CDR3 sequence (DNA): TGCGCCAGCAGCTCGTTTACTAGTTCCTACGAGCAGTACTTC. This encodes CASSSFTSSYEQYF.

V usage is TRBV29-1 and J usage is TRBJ2-7, with a possible D match to TRBD2 (5 bases). This CDR3 is built from 14 residues. Per germline, CDR1 SQVTM and CDR2 ANQGSEA. V was trimmed by 7 bases and J by 6 bases, leaving 22 bases between them. CDR3 DNA: TGCAGCGCCCTTGGGCCAGGCCCTCGGGGCGAGCAGTACTTC. Translation gives CSALGPGPRGEQYF.

This clone showed up just once. The chain couples TRBV7-3 to TRBJ2-2; D gene ambiguous. This CDR3 has 14 amino acids. Germline V gene sequence: CDR1 SGHTA, CDR2 FQGTGA. V lost 3 bases and J 7 bases, leaving 12 bases between the germline ends. The CDR3 is CASSLGSLGGELFF. CDR3 coding DNA: TGTGCCAGCAGCTTGGGCTCTCTTGGCGGGGAGCTGTTTTTT.

The chain combines TRBV7-9 with TRBJ1-1, with D perhaps TRBD1 (5 bases). Per germline, CDR1 SEHNR and CDR2 FQNEAQ (reference sequence). The CDR3 runs to 13 residues. Trimming stripped 7 bases from V and 6 bases from J, with 15 bases between. The DNA for the CDR3 is TGTGCCAGCAACTCTTGGGGGGTACCTGAAGCTTTCTTT. Its protein is CASNSWGVPEAFF. The full variable domain, with the rest looked up from reference TRBV7-9 and TRBJ1-1, is DTGVSQNPRHKITKRGQNVTFRCDPISEHNRLYWYRQTLGQGPEFLTYFQNEAQLEKSRLLSDRFSAERPKGSFSTLEIQRTEQGDSAMYLCASNSWGVPEAFFGQGTRLTVV.

This chain links TRBV28 with TRBJ1-1, with 7 bases matching TRBD1. CDR3 length: 15 residues. Trimming at V came to 2 bases and at J to 7 bases, leaving 10 bases not matched to a gene. Germline V CDR1 and CDR2: MDHEN, SYDVKM. The CDR3 spells CASSLPGGIIYEAFF. The CDR3 DNA reads TGTGCCAGCAGTTTACCAGGGGGGATCATCTATGAAGCTTTCTTT. Full variable domain (missing parts from reference TRBV28 and TRBJ1-1): DVKVTQSSRYLVKRTGEKVFLECVQDMDHENMFWYRQDPGLGLRLIYFSYDVKMKEKGDIPEGYSVSREKKERFSLILESASTNQTSMYLCASSLPGGIIYEAFFGQGTRLTVV.